This passage covers 16 T cell receptor beta chains from one sample sequenced in a study of blood T cell repertoires in COVID-19. Sequencing used immunoSEQ multiplex PCR; TCRdb keeps in-frame clones, though not all of them. The table records 200,000 to 250,000 clones, 75% to 90% of them present only once. Material for sequencing was peripheral blood. The receptors shown here come from a man under 40 with COVID-19, enrolled during active disease.

This chain connects TRBV27 to TRBJ1-1; perhaps TRBD1 as D (5 bases). The CDR3 has 15 residues. V was pared by 6 bases and J by 4 bases, with 18 bases between. CDR1 and CDR2 (germline): MNHEY, SMNVEV (reference sequence). The CDR3 DNA is TGTGCCAGCAGACCTCAGGGAAAAGGGGTCACTGAAGCTTTCTTT. Its protein is CASRPQGKGVTEAFF.

The V gene is TRBV18, the J gene TRBJ1-1; 7 nucleotides line up with TRBD1. Germline V lookup: CDR1 KGHSH, CDR2 LQKENI. J lost 11 bases, V lost 4 bases, and 4 bases had no gene match. CDR3 length equals 11 residues. The CDR3: CASSLTGAAFF. The CDR3 nucleotides read TGTGCCAGCTCACTAACAGGGGCTGCTTTCTTT.

J is TRBJ2-2 and V is TRBV3-1 (or the pseudogene TRBV3-2); maybe TRBD2 (6 bases). Per the germline V gene, CDR1 is LGHDT and CDR2 is YNNKEL (reference sequence). V lost 0 bases, J lost 2 bases, and 22 bases lay in between. The CDR3 has 20 amino acids. The CDR3 bases are TGTGCCAGCAGCCAAGAGGGTAGTAGCGGCCCTACTCTCAACACCGGGGAGCTGTTTTTT. As protein: CASSQEGSSGPTLNTGELFF.

V gene TRBV18 combines with J gene TRBJ2-4, with 7 positions matching TRBD1. CDR1 KGHSH and CDR2 LQKENI come from the germline V gene. The CDR3 is 14 amino acids. Trimming cost V 4 bases and J 8 bases; bases outside gene matches: 8. CDR3 amino acids: CASSLGTAGDIQYF. The CDR3 DNA sequence: TGTGCCAGCTCACTAGGGACAGCCGGGGACATTCAGTACTTC.

This rearrangement joins TRBV28 to TRBJ1-1; 9 bases agree with TRBD1. CDR3 length: 14 residues. V lost 6 bases to trimming and J lost 4 bases; unmatched junction nucleotides: 6. Germline loops: CDR1 MDHEN, CDR2 SYDVKM. The CDR3 loop reads CASSSQGARTEAFF. The CDR3 region has the DNA TGTGCCAGCAGCTCACAGGGGGCGCGCACTGAAGCTTTCTTT.

The V gene is TRBV19, the J gene TRBJ2-3, with 7 bases matching TRBD1. The junction had 2 bases not matched to a gene; V was cut back by 3 bases and J by 2 bases. The CDR3 has 14 amino acids. CDR1 LNHDA and CDR2 SQIVND come from the germline V gene (reference sequence). Here the CDR3 reads CASSMGTATDTQYF. CDR3 in DNA: TGTGCCAGTAGTATGGGGACAGCCACAGATACGCAGTATTTT.

J is TRBJ1-1 and V is TRBV5-1, with a weak D call TRBD1 (5 bases). The CDR3 is 12 residues long. The V gene lost 4 bases and the J gene lost 6 bases, with 10 bases spanning the gap. Germline V gene sequence: CDR1 SGHRS, CDR2 YFSETQ. The CDR3 DNA follows: TGCGCCAGCAGCCCAGGGTCTTCTGAAGCTTTCTTT. It yields the protein CASSPGSSEAFF. The whole variable domain, remainder taken from reference TRBV5-1 and TRBJ1-1, is KAGVTQTPRYLIKTRGQQVTLSCSPISGHRSVSWYQQTPGQGLQFLFEYFSETQRNKGNFPGRFSGRQFSNSRSEMNVSTLELGDSALYLCASSPGSSEAFFGQGTRLTVV.

The V gene is TRBV5-1, the J gene TRBJ1-6; no firm D call. The ends were cut back, 4 bases at V and 1 base at J, with 9 bases in the middle. Germline loops: CDR1 SGHRS, CDR2 YFSETQ. The CDR3 is 15 residues long. This CDR3 reads CASSPMTSYNSPLHF. CDR3 bases: TGCGCCAGCAGCCCAATGACATCCTATAATTCACCCCTCCACTTT. Full variable domain (missing parts from reference TRBV5-1 and TRBJ1-6): KAGVTQTPRYLIKTRGQQVTLSCSPISGHRSVSWYQQTPGQGLQFLFEYFSETQRNKGNFPGRFSGRQFSNSRSEMNVSTLELGDSALYLCASSPMTSYNSPLHFGNGTRLTVT.

This chain connects TRBV4-3 to TRBJ1-2; 9 nucleotides align to TRBD1. Losses at the gene ends were 0 bases for V and 3 bases for J; bases not matched to a gene: 5. The germline CDR1 and CDR2 sequences are LGHNA and YSLEER. This CDR3 region has 16 residues. In DNA form, the CDR3 reads TGCGCCAGCAGCCAAGAGCGACAGGGGGACTACTATGGCTACACCTTC. Translation: CASSQERQGDYYGYTF.

V is TRBV7-3 and J is TRBJ2-1; 14 nucleotides align to TRBD2. The CDR3 spans 16 residues. Trimming at V came to 3 bases and at J to 9 bases, leaving 7 bases not matched to a gene. Germline loops: CDR1 SGHTA, CDR2 FQGTGA. The CDR3 is CASSFLGLAGVGEQFF. In DNA, the CDR3 is TGTGCCAGCAGCTTCCTGGGACTAGCGGGGGTGGGTGAGCAGTTCTTC.

J is TRBJ1-5 and V is TRBV9; no firm D call. V lost 2 bases and J lost 0, with 9 bases in between. The CDR3 totals 15 residues. Per the germline V gene, CDR1 is SGDLS and CDR2 is YYNGEE. CDR3 loop: CASSVKPDSNQPQHF. CDR3 nucleotide sequence: TGTGCCAGCAGCGTTAAGCCTGATAGCAATCAGCCCCAGCATTTT.

The chain uses TRBV3-1 (or the pseudogene TRBV3-2) and TRBJ1-6; 7 bases are shared with TRBD1. There are 14 residues in the CDR3. V shed 0 bases and J 10 bases; nucleotides not matched to a gene: 3. Germline CDR1 is LGHDT and CDR2 is YNNKEL (reference sequence). The CDR3: CASSQEGGGSPLHF. The DNA of the CDR3 is TGTGCCAGCAGCCAAGAAGGGGGCGGATCACCCCTCCACTTT.

The genes are TRBV27 and TRBJ1-4; 7 bases are shared with TRBD1. V dropped 5 bases and J dropped 4; count of bases not matched to a gene: 4. CDR3 size: 14 residues. Germline V gene lookup returns CDR1 MNHEY and CDR2 SMNVEV (reference sequence). The CDR3 DNA reads TGTGCCAGCAGTCGGACAGGAGTTAATGAAAAACTGTTTTTT. Its translation is CASSRTGVNEKLFF.

The gene calls are TRBV6-5 and TRBJ1-1, with 7 bases identical to TRBD1. The ends lost 5 bases at V and 7 bases at J; junction bases unmatched: 13. Per the germline V gene, CDR1 is MNHEY and CDR2 is SVGAGI. This CDR3 comprises 15 residues. The CDR3 reads CASSTPGGQQIEAFF. In nucleotides, the CDR3 is TGTGCCAGCAGTACCCCCGGGGGACAGCAGATTGAAGCTTTCTTT.

In regard to this clone: A read error may produce the germline difference seen at one junction end. The rearrangement joins TRBV11-2 to TRBJ2-1; 8 bases map to TRBD2. CDR1 is SGHAT and CDR2 is FQNNGV in the germline V gene. This CDR3 has 16 residues. The CDR3, as DNA: TGTGCCAGCAGCCTAGATGCGGGAGGAATGGGCAATGAGCAGTTCTTC. Residues: CASSLDAGGMGNEQFF.

In this sample, this clone turned up once. The chain couples TRBV7-3 to TRBJ2-3; a weak D match, TRBD2 (6 bases). The germline gives CDR1 SGHTA, CDR2 FQGTGA. The CDR3 sequence is 14 residues long. With 4 bases removed from V and 2 bases from J, the gap between germline ends came to 10 bases. Written as DNA, the CDR3 is TGTGCCAGCAGCTATGGGGGGTTCACAGATACGCAGTATTTT. Its protein product is CASSYGGFTDTQYF.